The 8 T cell receptor beta chains presented below share a single source sample, sequenced in a study of identical twins. TCRdb itself ran the 5' RACE reads through MiXCR, one entry per CDR3 protein. The sample lists 550,000 to 700,000 distinct CDR3 sequences, around 9.6% occurring once. This same sample was also part of a study on yellow fever vaccine responses in identical twins.

Sequenced sample: PBMCs. These receptors were obtained from a woman younger than 35 in good health.

This clonotype was seen a handful of times. V usage is TRBV2 and J usage is TRBJ2-3; 10 bases match TRBD2. The CDR3 totals 17 residues. The germline gives CDR1 SNHLY, CDR2 FYNNEI. With 3 bases clipped from V and 2 bases from J, the junction kept 8 bases outside the gene matches. CDR3 DNA sequence: TGTGCCAGCAGTGAGGCTCTAGCGGGAGATTTCACAGATACGCAGTATTTT. Protein product: CASSEALAGDFTDTQYF.

This chain joins TRBV5-1 and TRBJ2-2, with 9 bases that match TRBD2. With V trimmed by 1 base and J by 5 bases, 6 bases remained unmatched. Germline V gene sequence: CDR1 SGHRS, CDR2 YFSETQ. This CDR3 has 16 amino acids. The CDR3 bases are TGCGCCAGCAGCTTGTTCGTAGCGGGAGTGACCGGGGAGCTGTTTTTT. The encoded protein is CASSLFVAGVTGELFF.

Ten or more counts support this clonotype. The genes are TRBV20-1 and TRBJ2-6; D remains ambiguous. Trimming shortened V by 1 base and J by 4 bases, and 2 bases separated the two germline ends. CDR3 length equals 12 residues. Germline assignment: CDR1 DFQATT and CDR2 SNEGSKA (reference sequence). CDR3 nucleotides: TGCAGTGCTAGAGCCGGGGCCAACGTCCTGACTTTC. Its translation is CSARAGANVLTF.

This clonotype has ten or more counts. V usage is TRBV6-1 and J usage is TRBJ2-7; D not certain. V shed 8 bases and J shed 1 base, with 12 bases lying between them. CDR1 and CDR2 (germline): MNHNS, SASEGT. This CDR3 comprises 13 residues. The CDR3 loop reads CASGFYGSYEQYF. As DNA, the CDR3 is TGTGCCAGCGGCTTCTACGGTTCCTACGAGCAGTACTTC.

The gene calls are TRBV15 and TRBJ2-5; 7 bases align to TRBD1. Germline lookup yields CDR1 LNHNV and CDR2 YYDKDF (reference sequence). V trimming: 4 bases; J trimming: 5 bases; junction bases outside the gene matches: 7. The CDR3 runs to 14 residues. DNA for the CDR3: TGTGCCACCAGCAACGGACAGGCCGCGGAGACCCAGTACTTC. It translates to CATSNGQAAETQYF.

This clonotype was recorded at least ten times. V and J are TRBV7-9 and TRBJ2-7, with 11 bases matching TRBD2. Germline V CDR1 and CDR2: SEHNR, FQNEAQ (reference sequence). The J segment lost 3 bases and the V segment lost 5 bases, leaving 3 bases of the junction unmatched. The CDR3 is 14 residues long. This chain's CDR3 is CASSPTSGGYEQYF. CDR3 nucleotides: TGTGCCAGCAGCCCAACTAGCGGGGGCTACGAGCAGTACTTC.

This chain links TRBV4-1 with TRBJ2-7, with 7 bases identical to TRBD1. The CDR3 runs 15 residues. With 4 bases clipped from V and 6 bases from J, the junction kept 12 bases outside the gene matches. CDR1 and CDR2 (germline): MGHRA, YSYEKL. The CDR3, as DNA: TGCGCCAGCAGCCGGGACAGCGTCAGTCCTACCGAGCAGTACTTC. This gives the protein CASSRDSVSPTEQYF.

The chain combines TRBV7-2 with TRBJ2-7; a possible D gene is TRBD2 (6 bases). Trimming took off 3 bases at V and 6 bases at J, with 12 bases between the two ends. Per germline, CDR1 SGHTA and CDR2 FQGNSA. The CDR3 runs 13 residues. CDR3 coding DNA: TGTGCCAGCAGCTTGAGGGGAGGAGTCGAGCAGTACTTC. Amino acid sequence: CASSLRGGVEQYF. The variable domain in full, completed from reference TRBV7-2 and TRBJ2-7, reads GAGVSQSPSNKVTEKGKDVELRCDPISGHTALYWYRQSLGQGLEFLIYFQGNSAPDKSGLPSDRFSAERTGGSVSTLTIQRTQQEDSAVYLCASSLRGGVEQYFGPGTRLTVT.